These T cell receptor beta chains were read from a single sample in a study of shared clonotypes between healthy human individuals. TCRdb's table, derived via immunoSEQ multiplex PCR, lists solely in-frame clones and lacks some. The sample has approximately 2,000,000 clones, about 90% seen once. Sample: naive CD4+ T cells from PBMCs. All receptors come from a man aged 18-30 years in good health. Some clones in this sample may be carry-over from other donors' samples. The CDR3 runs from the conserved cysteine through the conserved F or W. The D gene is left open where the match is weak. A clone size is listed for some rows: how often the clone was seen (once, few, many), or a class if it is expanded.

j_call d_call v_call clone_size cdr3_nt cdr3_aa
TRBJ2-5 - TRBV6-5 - TGTGCCAGCAGTTACTCTTGGGGGGAGACCCAGTACTTC CASSYSWGETQYF
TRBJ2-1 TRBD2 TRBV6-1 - TGTGCCAGCAGGGAGGGGGGACTAGCGGGAGATGAGCAGTTCTTC CASREGGLAGDEQFF
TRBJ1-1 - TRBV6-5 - TGTGCCAGCAGCCGCAACGTTTACGGGGGTACTGAAGCTTTCTTT CASSRNVYGGTEAFF
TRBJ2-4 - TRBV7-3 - TGTGCCAGCAGCCGGGGGCGGGAGAACATTCAGTACTTC CASSRGRENIQYF
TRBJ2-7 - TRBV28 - TGTGCCAGCAGGGGGGGGACAGGCTCTCTCTACGAGCAGTACTTC CASRGGTGSLYEQYF
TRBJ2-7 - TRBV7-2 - TGTGCCAGCACCCCGGAGGTAAGCTCCTACGAGCAGTACTTC CASTPEVSSYEQYF
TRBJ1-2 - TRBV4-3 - TGCGCCAGCAGCCAAGACGGCGGGTCTGGCTACACCTTC CASSQDGGSGYTF
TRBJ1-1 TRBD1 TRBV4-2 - TGTGCCAGCAGCCATACGGGACAGGGAGGCACTGAAGCTTTCTTT CASSHTGQGGTEAFF
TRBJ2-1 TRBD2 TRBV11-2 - TGTGCCAGCAACGCTTGGGTAGCGGGAGGTGAGCAGTTCTTC CASNAWVAGGEQFF
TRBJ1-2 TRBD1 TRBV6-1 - TGTGCCAGCAGCGTTACAGGGGGAGGTAACTATGGCTACACCTTC CASSVTGGGNYGYTF
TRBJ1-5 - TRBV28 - TGTGCCAGCACCGGGGTGGCAAATCAGCCCCAGCATTTT CASTGVANQPQHF
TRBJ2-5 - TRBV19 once TGTGCCAGTAGTATGTCCAGGCCGGCGGTAGAGACCCAGTACTTC CASSMSRPAVETQYF
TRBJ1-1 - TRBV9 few TGTGCCAGCAGCGTAGTGGGGGCAGGGAACACTGAAGCTTTCTTT CASSVVGAGNTEAFF
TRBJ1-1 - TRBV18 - TGTGCCAGCTCACCAAAAAGGACAGAAGCGAACACTGAAGCTTTCTTT CASSPKRTEANTEAFF
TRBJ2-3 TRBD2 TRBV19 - TGTGCCAGTAGTATCGCCGGGAGGGAGCTCAGGATGCAGTATTTT CASSIAGRELRMQYF
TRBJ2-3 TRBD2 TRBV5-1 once TGCGCCAGCAGCTTGGGTCTAGCGGGAGTATGGACAGATACGCAGTATTTT CASSLGLAGVWTDTQYF
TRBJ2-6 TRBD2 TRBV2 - TGTGCCAGCTCTAGGAGGGAGGGCGGCCGTGGGGCCAACGTCCTGACTTTC CASSRREGGRGANVLTF
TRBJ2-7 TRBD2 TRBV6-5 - TGTGCCAGCACCCCGGGGGGGGACTACGAGCAGTACTTC CASTPGGDYEQYF
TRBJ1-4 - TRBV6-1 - TGTGCCACCCAAGAAGAGGGGCTCCGGGGGAAACTGTTTTTT CATQEEGLRGKLFF
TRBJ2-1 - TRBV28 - TGTGCCAGCAGTTCCGTACAGGGTTTGGGCGTGAATGAGCAGTTCTTC CASSSVQGLGVNEQFF
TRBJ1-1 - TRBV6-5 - TGTGCCAGCAGTTACGCCCGGGGGACTGAAGCTTTCTTT CASSYARGTEAFF
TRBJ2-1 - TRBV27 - TGTGCCAGCAGTTTAATGGCCCTCACCTACAATGAGCAGTTCTTC CASSLMALTYNEQFF
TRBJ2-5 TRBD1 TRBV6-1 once TGTGCCAGCAGTGAACTACAGGGGGTGGAGACCCAGTACTTC CASSELQGVETQYF
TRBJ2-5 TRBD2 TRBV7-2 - TGTGCCAGCAGCTTATTAGGCCCGGGACTAGGAGGGGAGACCCAGTACTTC CASSLLGPGLGGETQYF
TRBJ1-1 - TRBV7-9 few TGTGCCAGCAGCTTAGCGACCGTTTCCAAAGCTTTCTTT CASSLATVSKAFF
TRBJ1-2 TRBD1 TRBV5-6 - TGTGCCAGCAGCTTGTGGGAAGACAGGGGGCGTTCGTTCTATGGCTACACCTTC CASSLWEDRGRSFYGYTF
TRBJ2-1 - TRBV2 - TGTGCCAGCAGAGTCGGGGGATTGTACAATGAGCAGTTCTTC CASRVGGLYNEQFF